One and the same sample provided the 20 T cell receptor beta chains below, sequenced in a study of beta chain features in type 1 diabetes. Findings and caveats of the study: Moderately but significantly shorter TCRB CDR3s were found in Type 1 diabetes patients in all four CD4+ subsets.

The entirety of the isolated RNA underwent reverse transcription, so expressed TCRB transcripts were sequenced. Generated by immunoSEQ multiplex PCR, the TCRdb table keeps only in-frame clones and is missing some. The sample lists over 200,000 clones; under 13% were seen once. These receptors are not linked to any known antigen. Sequenced sample: naive CD4+ T cells from blood. These receptors came from a man aged 25 to 40 with type 1 diabetes.

This chain connects TRBV18 to TRBJ2-5; no clear D. Germline V gene lookup returns CDR1 KGHSH and CDR2 LQKENI. This CDR3 region has 13 residues. Trimming removed 4 bases at V and 2 bases at J, with 8 bases between. CDR3 coding DNA: TGTGCCAGCTCACTTTTAGATCAAGAGACCCAGTACTTC. It yields the protein CASSLLDQETQYF.

J is TRBJ2-1 and V is TRBV5-1; D is perhaps TRBD2 (6 bases). Germline CDR1 and CDR2: SGHRS and YFSETQ. The CDR3 contains 14 residues. Deletions cut 7 bases from V and 1 base from J, with 12 bases between. CDR3 in DNA: TGCGCCAGCTCCGAACGGGGGTCCTACAATGAGCAGTTCTTC. Residues: CASSERGSYNEQFF.

This clone showed up just a few times. This chain joins TRBV5-6 and TRBJ2-5; maybe TRBD1 (6 bases). The CDR3 runs 14 residues. V was cut by 5 bases and J by 1 base, with 12 bases left in between. The germline V gene encodes CDR1 SGHDT and CDR2 YYEEEE. The CDR3 bases are TGTGCCAGCAGGTCCAGGGGCAGCCAAGAGACCCAGTACTTC. Protein: CASRSRGSQETQYF.

This chain joins TRBV25-1 and TRBJ1-5, with TRBD1 matching 9 bases. The V gene's germline CDR1 is MGHDK and CDR2 SYGVNS. The CDR3 runs to 13 residues. With V trimmed by 6 bases and J by 5 bases, 2 bases remained unmatched. CDR3 residues: CASRGQGDQPQHF. CDR3 nucleotides: TGTGCCAGCAGGGGACAGGGTGATCAGCCCCAGCATTTT.

This clone has just a few counts. The rearrangement links TRBV19 to TRBJ1-5, with unresolved D. This CDR3 is 15 amino acids long. V gave up 3 bases and J gave up 5 bases, with 14 bases separating them. Germline lookup yields CDR1 LNHDA and CDR2 SQIVND (reference sequence). The DNA of the CDR3 is TGTGCCAGTAGTATTTCGACACCAGAATATCAGCCCCAGCATTTT. Translating gives CASSISTPEYQPQHF. Supplemented by reference TRBV19 and TRBJ1-5, the full variable domain reads DGGITQSPKYLFRKEGQNVTLSCEQNLNHDAMYWYRQDPGQGLRLIYYSQIVNDFQKGDIAEGYSVSREKKESFPLTVTSAQKNPTAFYLCASSISTPEYQPQHFGDGTRLSIL.

The CDR3 DNA reads TGTGCCAGCAGCTTATTTGAGGGGGTGAGCTACGAGCAGTACTTC. This sequence encodes CASSLFEGVSYEQYF. The chain recombines TRBV7-2 with TRBJ2-7; D possibly corresponds to TRBD1 (6 bases). This CDR3 comprises 15 residues. V gave up 2 bases and J gave up 3 bases, with 14 bases separating them. Germline values: CDR1 SGHTA, CDR2 FQGNSA.

V and J are TRBV10-3 and TRBJ2-7; possibly TRBD1 for D (5 bases). The CDR3 consists of 15 residues. Germline CDR1 ENHRY, CDR2 SYGVKD. V was trimmed by 3 bases and J by 2 bases, leaving 14 bases between them. The CDR3 region is CAISDSGHGTYEQYF. The CDR3 DNA sequence: TGTGCCATCAGTGATAGTGGACACGGAACCTACGAGCAGTACTTC.

This clone came up a few times. The CDR3 sequence is CASRDRGRGYTF. Written as DNA, the CDR3 is TGTGCCAGCCGGGACAGGGGGAGGGGCTACACCTTC. This rearrangement joins TRBV25-1 to TRBJ1-2; 11 bases are shared with TRBD1. This CDR3 spans 12 amino acids. V shed 8 bases and J 8 bases; nucleotides not matched to a gene: 4. Germline loops: CDR1 MGHDK, CDR2 SYGVNS.

This chain joins TRBV11-2 and TRBJ2-5; 7 nucleotides agree with TRBD2. The CDR3 totals 17 residues. CDR1 is SGHAT and CDR2 is FQNNGV in the germline V gene. V shed 0 bases and J 2 bases; nucleotides not matched to a gene: 9. CDR3 sequence: CASSLDRASGSQETQYF. The CDR3 coding sequence is TGTGCCAGCAGCTTAGATCGGGCTAGCGGCTCACAAGAGACCCAGTACTTC.

The table lists this clone with a few counts. The J gene is TRBJ2-1, the V gene TRBV10-3; D might be TRBD1 (6 bases). CDR1 and CDR2 from the germline V gene are ENHRY and SYGVKD. Between the trimmed V and J ends, which lost 6 bases and 5 bases, there was a span of 17 bases. This CDR3 spans 15 amino acids. CDR3 protein: CAISSPGTINNEQFF. The CDR3, as DNA: TGTGCCATCAGCTCGCCCGGGACAATTAACAATGAGCAGTTCTTC.

There are a few counts of this clone. V and J are TRBV9 and TRBJ1-1; no clear D. Trimming stripped 0 bases from V and 8 bases from J, with 8 bases between. The germline CDR1 and CDR2 sequences are SGDLS and YYNGEE. The CDR3 is made up of 12 amino acids. This CDR3 reads CASSVVGGEAFF. The CDR3 coding sequence is TGTGCCAGCAGCGTAGTTGGAGGGGAAGCTTTCTTT.

This chain joins TRBV13 and TRBJ1-2, with 8 bases matching TRBD1. The germline V gene encodes CDR1 PRHDT and CDR2 FYEKMQ (reference sequence). The J segment lost 5 bases and the V segment lost 6 bases, leaving 5 bases of the junction unmatched. The CDR3 is 13 amino acids. The CDR3 sequence is CASRTTGGYGYTF. The CDR3 DNA follows: TGTGCCAGCAGAACTACAGGGGGTTATGGCTACACCTTC.

This clone has just a few counts. The chain joins TRBV11-2 to TRBJ2-7; tentatively, D is TRBD2 (6 bases). Germline CDR1 reads SGHAT; CDR2 reads FQNNGV. V dropped 5 bases and J dropped 1 base, with 6 bases sitting between them. This CDR3 has 12 residues. CDR3 sequence: CASSRGSYEQYF. The CDR3 nucleotides read TGTGCCAGCAGCCGGGGGTCCTACGAGCAGTACTTC.

This clone was seen ten or more times. The chain has TRBV4-3 and TRBJ1-5; D is ambiguous. The CDR3 length is 14 residues. From germline, CDR1 is LGHNA and CDR2 YSLEER. Deletions cut 3 bases from V and 9 bases from J, with 15 bases between. The CDR3 nucleotides read TGCGCCAGCAGCCAGGGAGGCTCGTATGGGCCCCAGCATTTT. This gives the protein CASSQGGSYGPQHF.

The rearrangement links TRBV4-1 to TRBJ2-1; 10 positions match TRBD2. The CDR3 extends over 17 amino acids. Germline CDR1 is MGHRA and CDR2 is YSYEKL. The trim removed 3 bases at V and 5 bases at J, leaving 10 bases unmatched. The CDR3 nucleotides are TGCGCCAGCAGCCAGGGGCGGGCTAGCGGGAGTCACAATGAGCAGTTCTTC. The encoded protein is CASSQGRASGSHNEQFF.

This clone was detected only a few times. The chain employs TRBV7-9 and TRBJ2-7; TRBD1 aligns across 9 bases. Losses at the gene ends were 4 bases for V and 5 bases for J; bases not matched to a gene: 6. The CDR3 runs to 14 residues. Germline CDR1 reads SEHNR; CDR2 reads FQNEAQ (reference sequence). CDR3 nucleotide sequence: TGTGCCAGCAGCTCCCGCTACAGGGGGCACGAGCAGTACTTC. Its translation: CASSSRYRGHEQYF.

This clone was recorded a few times. The genes are TRBV7-3 and TRBJ2-1; TRBD2 matches at 10 bases. The V segment lost 1 base and the J segment 10 bases; nucleotides outside the gene matches: 7. CDR3 length: 15 amino acids. CDR1 SGHTA and CDR2 FQGTGA come from the germline V gene. CDR3 amino acids: CASSLRSGGASEQFF. The DNA of the CDR3 is TGTGCCAGCAGCTTAAGGAGCGGGGGGGCCAGCGAGCAGTTCTTC.

This rearrangement joins TRBV2 to TRBJ2-5; 8 positions agree with TRBD2. V lost 5 bases and J lost 4; bases outside the gene matches: 6. CDR1 is SNHLY, CDR2 FYNNEI, per germline. The CDR3 length is 14 residues. CDR3 in DNA: TGTGCCAGCAGTAATACGGGGGGGCGAGAGACCCAGTACTTC. Protein: CASSNTGGRETQYF.

This clone was counted a few times. The chain joins TRBV4-3 to TRBJ1-2; the match to TRBD1 covers 7 bases. The CDR3 is 17 amino acids. Germline loops: CDR1 LGHNA, CDR2 YSLEER. V was clipped by 0 bases and J by 1 base; unmatched bases: 8. For the CDR3, the DNA is TGCGCCAGCAGCCAAGAGCTAGGGGACAGACGTAACTATGGCTACACCTTC. Protein: CASSQELGDRRNYGYTF.

This clone turned up a few times. The chain has TRBV4-1 and TRBJ2-2, with D possibly matching TRBD1 (6 bases). CDR1 and CDR2 (germline): MGHRA, YSYEKL. This CDR3 region has 15 residues. CDR3 loop: CARRDTVTNTGELFF. CDR3 nucleotides: TGCGCGAGACGGGACACCGTAACGAACACCGGGGAGCTGTTTTTT.